This entry lists 9 T cell receptor beta chains sequenced from one sample in a study of cytomegalovirus exposure and HLA in healthy donors. The PCR was carried out with 60 Vbeta primers and 13 Jbeta primers. The data were produced by immunoSEQ multiplex PCR, yet TCRdb's version contains in-frame clones alone and is incomplete. The sample has about 130,000 clones, roughly 80% seen once; the top ten hold roughly 1.2%. The source material was PBMCs. These receptors were obtained from a boy aged 10-17 years in good health and CMV-seronegative.

J is TRBJ2-7 and V is TRBV18; D possibly corresponds to TRBD1 (5 bases). From germline, CDR1 is KGHSH and CDR2 LQKENI. The CDR3 spans 15 residues. V shed 2 bases and J shed 2 bases, with 13 bases lying between them. CDR3 loop: CASSPWLDSPYEQYF. CDR3 nucleotides: TGTGCCAGCTCACCATGGCTCGACAGTCCCTACGAGCAGTACTTC.

V is TRBV30 and J is TRBJ2-5, with 11 positions matching TRBD2. The J call may be faulty, since TRBJ2-7 better matches the DNA end. The CDR3 consists of 16 residues. Germline CDR1 reads GTSNPN; CDR2 reads SVGIG (reference sequence). Here the CDR3 DNA reads TGTGCCTGGAGTGTGCGGCCACTAGCGGGAGTTCTCGAGCAGTACTTC. Translating gives CAWSVRPLAGVLEQYF.

The V and J genes are TRBV11-3 and TRBJ2-7, with 11 nucleotides matching TRBD2. This CDR3 contains 15 residues. Trimming at V came to 5 bases and at J to 2 bases, leaving 5 bases not matched to a gene. Germline CDR1 is SGHNT and CDR2 is YENEEA. Here the CDR3 DNA reads TGTGCCAGCAGCCCGCAACTAGCGGGGGCCTACGAGCAGTACTTC. It specifies CASSPQLAGAYEQYF.

The chain combines TRBV18 with TRBJ2-5, with TRBD2 identical over 13 bases. V lost 5 bases and J lost 5; bases outside the gene matches: 8. The CDR3 covers 16 residues. The germline V gene encodes CDR1 KGHSH and CDR2 LQKENI. As DNA, the CDR3 is TGTGCCAGCTCATCAGGACTAGCGGGAGAGGTGGAGACCCAGTACTTC. Its protein product is CASSSGLAGEVETQYF.

This sequence joins TRBV27 and TRBJ2-1, with TRBD1 identical over 12 bases. The CDR3 totals 15 residues. Per the germline V gene, CDR1 is MNHEY and CDR2 is SMNVEV (reference sequence). V gave up 7 bases and J gave up 7 bases; unmatched junction bases: 8. The CDR3 reads CASTMGQGAPNEQFF. The CDR3 DNA reads as TGTGCCAGCACCATGGGACAGGGGGCGCCGAATGAGCAGTTCTTC.

The chain recombines TRBV2 with TRBJ2-7; 7 nucleotides align to TRBD1. Germline V gene sequence: CDR1 SNHLY, CDR2 FYNNEI. The CDR3 consists of 14 residues. Trimming cost V 4 bases and J 3 bases; bases outside gene matches: 6. The CDR3 DNA sequence: TGTGCCAGCAGTGCGGGACAGACGAGCTACGAGCAGTACTTC. Its protein is CASSAGQTSYEQYF.

CDR3 nucleotides: TGCGCCAGCAGCCAAGATCAAAGGGGGGAGGGAGCTTTATCCTCTGGGGCCAACGTCCTGACTTTC. This codes for CASSQDQRGEGALSSGANVLTF. The V and J genes are TRBV4-3 and TRBJ2-6, with D maybe TRBD2 (7 bases). Between the trimmed V and J ends, which lost 0 bases and 0 bases, there was a span of 24 bases. This CDR3 has 22 amino acids. CDR1 is LGHNA and CDR2 is YSLEER in the germline V gene.

The chain employs TRBV5-6 and TRBJ1-1; D is possibly TRBD1 (5 bases). The V and J ends lost 1 base and 6 bases respectively, with 13 bases between them. The CDR3 has 14 residues. Germline V gene lookup returns CDR1 SGHDT and CDR2 YYEEEE. The CDR3 region has the DNA TGTGCCAGCAGCTTGCAGGGTCCGACCGCTGAAGCTTTCTTT. It codes for CASSLQGPTAEAFF.

A remark on this clone: Without the conserved terminal phenylalanine or tryptophan, this CDR3 likely stems from a read error. This chain links TRBV6-5 with TRBJ1-2; the D is unclear. The ends were cut back, 11 bases at V and 7 bases at J, with 26 bases in the middle. There are 15 residues in the CDR3. CDR1 is MNHEY, CDR2 SVGAGI, per germline. CDR3 coding DNA: TGTGCCTCTTCGGGGAGAGGTACCGAATCATTTGGCTACACCCTC. As protein: CASSGRGTESFGYTL.